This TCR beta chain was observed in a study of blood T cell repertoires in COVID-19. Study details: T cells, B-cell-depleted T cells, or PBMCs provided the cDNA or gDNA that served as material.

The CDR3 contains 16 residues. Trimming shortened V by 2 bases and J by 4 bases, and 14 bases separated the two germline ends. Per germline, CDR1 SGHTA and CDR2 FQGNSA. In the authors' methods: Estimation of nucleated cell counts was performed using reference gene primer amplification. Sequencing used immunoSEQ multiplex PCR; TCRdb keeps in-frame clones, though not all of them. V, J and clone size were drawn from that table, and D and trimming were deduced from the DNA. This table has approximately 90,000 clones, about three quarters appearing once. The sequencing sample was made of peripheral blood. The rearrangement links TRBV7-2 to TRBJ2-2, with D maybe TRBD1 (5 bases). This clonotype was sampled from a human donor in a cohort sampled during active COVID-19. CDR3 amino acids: CASSLSQGTLTGELFF. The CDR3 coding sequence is TGTGCCAGCAGCTTAAGCCAGGGAACCCTCACCGGGGAGCTGTTTTTT.